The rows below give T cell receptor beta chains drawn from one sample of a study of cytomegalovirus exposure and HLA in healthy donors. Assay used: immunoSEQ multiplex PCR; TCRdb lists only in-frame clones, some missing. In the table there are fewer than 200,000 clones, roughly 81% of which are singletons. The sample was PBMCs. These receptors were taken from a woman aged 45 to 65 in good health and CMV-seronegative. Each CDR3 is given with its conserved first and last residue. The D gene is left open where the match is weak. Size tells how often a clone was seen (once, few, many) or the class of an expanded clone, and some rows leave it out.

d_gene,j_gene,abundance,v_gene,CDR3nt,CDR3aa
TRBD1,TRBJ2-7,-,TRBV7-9,TGTGCCAGCAGCTTAGGGGACAGGGGGCTCTACGAGCAGTACTTC,CASSLGDRGLYEQYF
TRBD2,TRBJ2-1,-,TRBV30,TGTGCCTGGAGGGGGACTAGGGTTGAGCAGTTCTTC,CAWRGTRVEQFF
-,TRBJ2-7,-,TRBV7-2,TGTGCCAGCAGCCTCGGCGGCCTCACCTACGAGCAGTACTTC,CASSLGGLTYEQYF
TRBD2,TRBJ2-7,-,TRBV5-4,TGTGCCAGCAGCCCCGGCCGAAGCGGGAGGCGCGACGAGCAGTACTTC,CASSPGRSGRRDEQYF
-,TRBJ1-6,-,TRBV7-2,TGTGCCAGCAGCTCCAACGATCGGAATTCACCCCTCCACTTT,CASSSNDRNSPLHF
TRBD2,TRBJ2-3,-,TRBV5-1,TGCGCCAGCAGCTCGGGACTAGCGGGAGGGCACACAGATACGCAGTATTTT,CASSSGLAGGHTDTQYF
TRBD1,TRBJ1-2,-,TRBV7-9,TGTGCCAGCAGCTTATTACTTGACAGGGGGCGACGTGATGGCTACACCTTC,CASSLLLDRGRRDGYTF
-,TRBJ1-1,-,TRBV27,TGTGCCAGCAGTCCCGACAGGACCCAGAACACTGAAGCTTTCTTT,CASSPDRTQNTEAFF
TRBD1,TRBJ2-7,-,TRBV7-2,TGTGCCAGCAGCGCCACGGGACAGTTAGTCTACGAGCAGTACTTC,CASSATGQLVYEQYF
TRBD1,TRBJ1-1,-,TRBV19,TGTGCCAGTAGTATCGGGGACAGGGACACTGAAGCTTTCTTT,CASSIGDRDTEAFF
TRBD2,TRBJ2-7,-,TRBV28,TGTGCCAGCAGTTCGGGGGGAGGGCCTCATGTGCAGTACTTC,CASSSGGGPHVQYF
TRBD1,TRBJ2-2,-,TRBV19,TGTGCCAGTAGTCAAGACAGGGAAGGCACCGGGGAGCTGTTTTTT,CASSQDREGTGELFF
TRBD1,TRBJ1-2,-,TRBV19,TGTGCCAGTAGTCTGGGATTGACAGGGGATGGCTACACCTTC,CASSLGLTGDGYTF
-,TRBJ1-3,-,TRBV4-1,TGCGCCAGCAGCCAAGATCTAGGGGACTCTGGAAACACCATATATTTT,CASSQDLGDSGNTIYF
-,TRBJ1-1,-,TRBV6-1,TGTGCCAGCAGGGGGTTGGGAGGCACTGAAGCTTTCTTT,CASRGLGGTEAFF
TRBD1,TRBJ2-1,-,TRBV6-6,TGTGCCAGCAGCTCAGGGGGTCAGGGCTCCTACAATGAGCAGTTCTTC,CASSSGGQGSYNEQFF
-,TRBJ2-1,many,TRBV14,TGTGCCAGCAGCCAAAGAAGAGGAGAAGTGAGTGAGCAGTTCTTC,CASSQRRGEVSEQFF
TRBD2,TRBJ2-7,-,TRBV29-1,TGCAGCGCCAGAGGCGGGACTAGCTCCCACGAGCAGTACTTC,CSARGGTSSHEQYF
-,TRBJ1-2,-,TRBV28,TGTGCCAGCAGTTTTGGAGGTGGAAGGGCTGTGTATGGCTACACCTTC,CASSFGGGRAVYGYTF
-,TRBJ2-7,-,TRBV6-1,TGTGCCAGCAGTGAATATCGGACTGGCGGCAGGAACGAGCAGTACTTC,CASSEYRTGGRNEQYF
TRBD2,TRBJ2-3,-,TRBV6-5,TGTGCCAGCAGTGCGGGGGGCGCAGATACGCAGTATTTT,CASSAGGADTQYF
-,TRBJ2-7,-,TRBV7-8,TGTGCCAGCAGCTCGGGGGACGGCAGTCCCCTCGAGCAGTACTTC,CASSSGDGSPLEQYF
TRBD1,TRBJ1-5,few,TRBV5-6,TGTGCCAGCAGCCCAGACAGGGGGCGAGGCAATCAGCCCCAGCATTTT,CASSPDRGRGNQPQHF
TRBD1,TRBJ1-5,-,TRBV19,TGTGCCAGTAGTCCGGGGACAGGATGGGATCAGCCCCAGCATTTT,CASSPGTGWDQPQHF
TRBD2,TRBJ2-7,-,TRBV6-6,TGTGCCAGCACCCTAGCGGGTTACGAGCAGTACTTC,CASTLAGYEQYF
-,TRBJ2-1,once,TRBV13,TGTGCCAGCAGCGAACACAACAATGAGCAGTTCTTC,CASSEHNNEQFF
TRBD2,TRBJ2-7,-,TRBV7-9,TGTGCCAGCCCCCGCCGTGGGGGACTAAACGAGCAGTACTTC,CASPRRGGLNEQYF
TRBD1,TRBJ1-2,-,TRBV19,TGTGCCAGTAGTCCCTTCCCGGACAGGGGGAACTATGGCTACACCTTC,CASSPFPDRGNYGYTF
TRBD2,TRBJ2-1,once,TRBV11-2,TGTGCCAGCAGCCGCCATACGGGGGGGGGAAATGAGCAGTTCTTC,CASSRHTGGGNEQFF
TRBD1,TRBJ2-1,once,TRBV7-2,TGTGCCAGCAGCCCCCGGACAGGGTTCGGTGAGCAGTTCTTC,CASSPRTGFGEQFF
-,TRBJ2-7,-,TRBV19,TGTGCCAGTAGTATAGGGGCGGGGACCTACGAGCAGTACTTC,CASSIGAGTYEQYF
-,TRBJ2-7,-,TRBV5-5,TGTGCCAGCAGCGGCGGACAGATACCCTACGAGCAGTACTTC,CASSGGQIPYEQYF
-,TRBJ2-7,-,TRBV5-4,TGTGCCAGCAGCTTGGGCCCACCAGCCTACGAGCAGTACTTC,CASSLGPPAYEQYF
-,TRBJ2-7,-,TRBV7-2,TGTGCCAGCAGCTTAGTTCGGACATCAGCCTACGAGCAGTACTTC,CASSLVRTSAYEQYF
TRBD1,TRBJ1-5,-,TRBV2,TGTGCCAGCAGTGGAGGGACAGGGGGCAATCAGCCCCAGCATTTT,CASSGGTGGNQPQHF
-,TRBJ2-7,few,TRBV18,TGTGCCAGCTCACCATTCGGGGGTCCTTCGACCTACGAGCAGTACTTC,CASSPFGGPSTYEQYF
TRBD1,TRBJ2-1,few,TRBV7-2,TGTGCCAGCAGCTCCAGACAGGGGGGCTCCTACAATGAGCAGTTCTTC,CASSSRQGGSYNEQFF
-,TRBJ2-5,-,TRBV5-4,TGTGCCAGCAGCTTGGACGGCGGGGGCGGTGATGAGACCCAGTACTTC,CASSLDGGGGDETQYF
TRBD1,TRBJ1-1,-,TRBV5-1,TGCGCCAGCAGCTTGACAGGGGGCGGACGCACTGAAGCTTTCTTT,CASSLTGGGRTEAFF
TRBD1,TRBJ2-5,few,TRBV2,TGTGCCAGCAGCGCAACAGGGGGTCGGGAGACCCAGTACTTC,CASSATGGRETQYF
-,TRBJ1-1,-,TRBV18,TGTGCCAGCTCAGCGCGTTTTGAAGCTTTCTTT,CASSARFEAFF
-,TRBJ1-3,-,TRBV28,TGTGCCAGCAGTCCCACCGAGGACAGTACTGGAAACACCATATATTTT,CASSPTEDSTGNTIYF
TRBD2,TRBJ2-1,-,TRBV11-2,TGTGCCAGCAGCCGACGCCTAGCGGGAGGGTCCTGGTCCTACAATGAGCAGTTCTTC,CASSRRLAGGSWSYNEQFF
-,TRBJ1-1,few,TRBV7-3,TGTGCCAGCAGCCCATCGGGAGCTAACACTGAAGCTTTCTTT,CASSPSGANTEAFF
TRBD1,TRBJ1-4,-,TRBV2,TGTGCCAGCAACAGGGGAGATGAAAAACTGTTTTTT,CASNRGDEKLFF
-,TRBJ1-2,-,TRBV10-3,TGTGCCATCAGCTCTAACAGGGATGGCTACACCTTC,CAISSNRDGYTF
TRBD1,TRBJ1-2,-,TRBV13,TGTGCCAGCAGTATCAGGGGGCAGGGCTATGGCTACACCTTC,CASSIRGQGYGYTF